Below, 21 T cell receptor beta chains from the same sample are listed, as sequenced in a study of T cell changes during pregnancy in multiple sclerosis. Sequenced by immunoSEQ multiplex PCR; TCRdb stores in-frame clones only, minus some. This table holds 33,000 or so clones, almost 95% found once. Sequenced here: CD4+ T cells from peripheral blood mononuclear cells, sampled in the third trimester of pregnancy. Every receptor here comes from a female donor in good health, enrolled as a control in a pregnancy study.

The chain uses TRBV4-1 and TRBJ1-4; D not resolved. With 5 bases removed from V and 8 bases from J, the gap between germline ends came to 12 bases. Germline V gives CDR1 MGHRA, CDR2 YSYEKL. The CDR3 extends over 13 amino acids. CDR3 in DNA: TGCGCCAGCAGCTTGACGGGAGGGGAAAAACTGTTTTTT. Its protein is CASSLTGGEKLFF.

The J gene is TRBJ1-2, the V gene TRBV5-6, with D hard to call. Germline V gene lookup returns CDR1 SGHDT and CDR2 YYEEEE. This CDR3 is built from 13 residues. The ends were cut back, 2 bases at V and 2 bases at J, with 7 bases in the middle. The chain's CDR3 is CASSFDTNYGYTF. The CDR3, as DNA: TGTGCCAGCAGCTTCGACACCAACTATGGCTACACCTTC.

The chain links TRBV2 to TRBJ1-6, with D perhaps TRBD1 (5 bases). The germline CDR1 and CDR2 sequences are SNHLY and FYNNEI. V lost 4 bases and J lost 7, with 17 bases in between. The CDR3 totals 16 residues. The CDR3 region has the DNA TGTGCCAGCAGTGTTCGGGCGTCGGGGGAAAATTCACCCCTCCACTTT. Protein: CASSVRASGENSPLHF.

The chain couples TRBV7-2 to TRBJ1-5; D gene ambiguous. Germline CDR1 is SGHTA and CDR2 is FQGNSA. This CDR3 region has 15 residues. Trimming took 9 bases from V and 0 from J, leaving 15 bases between them. The CDR3 protein is CASSSGLNSNQPQHF. The CDR3 bases are TGTGCCAGTTCCAGCGGGCTCAATAGCAATCAGCCCCAGCATTTT. The full variable domain, its missing parts supplied by reference TRBV7-2 and TRBJ1-5, is GAGVSQSPSNKVTEKGKDVELRCDPISGHTALYWYRQSLGQGLEFLIYFQGNSAPDKSGLPSDRFSAERTGGSVSTLTIQRTQQEDSAVYLCASSSGLNSNQPQHFGDGTRLSIL.

The genes are TRBV5-4 and TRBJ1-2; D call uncertain. Per germline, CDR1 SGHNT and CDR2 YYREEE (reference sequence). The CDR3 runs to 13 residues. Trimming stripped 0 bases from V and 1 base from J, with 4 bases between. CDR3 coding DNA: TGTGCCAGCAGCTTGGACAATAACTATGGCTACACCTTC. Translated: CASSLDNNYGYTF.

The chain links TRBV4-3 to TRBJ1-1, with 10 bases matching TRBD1. In germline, CDR1 is LGHNA, CDR2 YSLEER. The ends lost 6 bases at V and 3 bases at J; junction bases unmatched: 7. The CDR3 loop spans 15 amino acids. The CDR3 loop reads CASSVSGTGDTEAFF. CDR3 in DNA: TGCGCCAGCAGTGTGTCCGGGACAGGGGACACTGAAGCTTTCTTT.

V is TRBV2 and J is TRBJ1-1, with 9 bases identical to TRBD1. The CDR3 extends over 12 amino acids. The trim removed 7 bases at V and 11 bases at J, leaving 8 bases unmatched. Germline CDR1 is SNHLY and CDR2 is FYNNEI. CDR3 coding DNA: TGTGCCAGCAAAAACGACAGGGGGTGGGCTTTCTTT. Translating it yields CASKNDRGWAFF.

The chain has TRBV6-6 and TRBJ2-7, with 7 bases identical to TRBD1. The V segment lost 5 bases and the J segment 4 bases; nucleotides outside the gene matches: 8. Germline CDR1 reads MNHNY; CDR2 reads SVGAGI (reference sequence). The CDR3 spans 14 residues. CDR3: CASSRDSTRYEQYF. The CDR3 DNA reads TGTGCCAGCAGTCGGGACAGCACCAGGTACGAGCAGTACTTC.

V is TRBV5-4 and J is TRBJ1-2; D gene ambiguous. The CDR3 runs 13 residues. The germline gives CDR1 SGHNT, CDR2 YYREEE (reference sequence). Deletions cut 1 base from V and 2 bases from J, with 6 bases between. The CDR3 DNA follows: TGTGCCAGCAGCTTGCGGGTAAACTATGGCTACACCTTC. It codes for CASSLRVNYGYTF.

The chain joins TRBV18 to TRBJ1-6, with D uncertain. This CDR3 is 14 amino acids long. Germline assignment: CDR1 KGHSH and CDR2 LQKENI. Between the trimmed V and J ends, which lost 2 bases and 9 bases, there was a span of 11 bases. This CDR3 is CASSPARIGSPLHF. CDR3 nucleotide sequence: TGTGCCAGCTCACCAGCCAGGATTGGTTCACCCCTCCACTTT.

The chain joins TRBV7-9 to TRBJ1-5; unclear D gene. This CDR3 has 14 residues. The V gene's germline CDR1 is SEHNR and CDR2 FQNEAQ (reference sequence). The V end was cut by 1 base, the J end by 4 bases, with 8 bases between. CDR3 nucleotides: TGTGCCAGCAGCTTAGGGGGAGGAAATCAGCCCCAGCATTTT. Translated, it gives CASSLGGGNQPQHF.

The J gene is TRBJ2-1, the V gene TRBV12-5; 7 bases are shared with TRBD2. Trimming at V came to 2 bases and at J to 8 bases, leaving 9 bases not matched to a gene. The CDR3 sequence is 15 residues long. Germline V lookup: CDR1 LGHNT, CDR2 FRNRAP. This CDR3 reads CASGLYGLGKYEQFF. The CDR3 DNA sequence: TGTGCTAGTGGTTTGTACGGACTAGGGAAATATGAGCAGTTCTTC.

This chain joins TRBV15 and TRBJ2-2; D is perhaps TRBD1 (7 bases). V lost 7 bases and J 2 bases, leaving 17 bases between the germline ends. This CDR3 is 16 amino acids long. Germline CDR1 and CDR2: LNHNV and YYDKDF (reference sequence). CDR3 loop: CATNRGGGGNTGELFF. Here the CDR3 DNA reads TGTGCCACCAACAGGGGAGGCGGCGGTAACACCGGGGAGCTGTTTTTT. Complete variable domain (other parts from reference TRBV15 and TRBJ2-2): DAMVIQNPRYQVTQFGKPVTLSCSQTLNHNVMYWYQQKSSQAPKLLFHYYDKDFNNEADTPDNFQSRRPNTSFCFLDIRSPGLGDTAMYLCATNRGGGGNTGELFFGEGSRLTVL.

The rearrangement uses TRBV27 and TRBJ2-1; 7 nucleotides line up with TRBD1. The V gene end was trimmed by 3 bases and the J gene end by 9 bases; junction bases not matched to a gene: 17. This CDR3 is built from 17 residues. Germline V CDR1 and CDR2: MNHEY, SMNVEV (reference sequence). CDR3 protein: CASSFSMGATGDGEQFF. The CDR3 region has the DNA TGTGCCAGCAGTTTTTCCATGGGGGCAACAGGGGACGGTGAGCAGTTCTTC.

The chain combines TRBV27 with TRBJ1-1; no reliable D call. Germline CDR1 and CDR2: MNHEY and SMNVEV (reference sequence). CDR3 length: 14 amino acids. V lost 4 bases and J 5 bases, leaving 14 bases between the germline ends. The CDR3 DNA reads as TGTGCCAGCAGTTCGGAGTTGGGAGGGACTGAAGCTTTCTTT. Amino acid sequence: CASSSELGGTEAFF.

V gene TRBV7-2 combines with J gene TRBJ2-1, with D perhaps TRBD2 (5 bases). Germline V gene lookup returns CDR1 SGHTA and CDR2 FQGNSA. The CDR3 totals 13 residues. V was pared by 5 bases and J by 12 bases, with 17 bases between. CDR3 coding DNA: TGTGCCAGCAGCCTCGGACTCACACCTAGGCAGTTCTTC. Protein product: CASSLGLTPRQFF. The entire variable domain, with the rest obtained from reference TRBV7-2 and TRBJ2-1, is as follows: GAGVSQSPSNKVTEKGKDVELRCDPISGHTALYWYRQSLGQGLEFLIYFQGNSAPDKSGLPSDRFSAERTGGSVSTLTIQRTQQEDSAVYLCASSLGLTPRQFFGPGTRLTVL.

The J gene is TRBJ1-2, the V gene TRBV7-2; D remains ambiguous. CDR3 length: 13 residues. V gave up 4 bases and J gave up 2 bases, with 8 bases separating them. Germline V CDR1 and CDR2: SGHTA, FQGNSA. This CDR3 reads CASSSFVNYGYTF. CDR3 DNA sequence: TGTGCCAGCAGCTCATTTGTGAACTATGGCTACACCTTC.

This rearrangement joins TRBV14 to TRBJ1-2; TRBD1 matches 8 bases. CDR3 length: 15 amino acids. CDR1 is SGHDN, CDR2 FVKESK, per germline. Trimming cost V 4 bases and J 3 bases; bases outside gene matches: 7. The CDR3 spells CASSPQGAWHYGYTF. As DNA, the CDR3 is TGTGCCAGCAGCCCCCAGGGGGCATGGCACTATGGCTACACCTTC.

This sequence joins TRBV14 and TRBJ2-2, with D possibly matching TRBD1 (5 bases). Trimming stripped 2 bases from V and 8 bases from J, with 9 bases between. Per germline, CDR1 SGHDN and CDR2 FVKESK. CDR3 length: 13 residues. The CDR3 region is CASSQTSGGELFF. CDR3 in DNA: TGTGCCAGCAGCCAAACCTCAGGGGGGGAGCTGTTTTTT.

This chain joins TRBV10-3 and TRBJ1-5; the D gene is possibly TRBD1 (6 bases). There are 16 residues in the CDR3. Germline V gene sequence: CDR1 ENHRY, CDR2 SYGVKD. The V end was cut by 8 bases, the J end by 0 bases, with 17 bases between. The CDR3 DNA is TGTGCCATCTCGTCGGACAGCCGTTATAGCAATCAGCCCCAGCATTTT. It yields the protein CAISSDSRYSNQPQHF.

The chain uses TRBV5-4 and TRBJ2-5; TRBD2 matches at 9 bases. CDR3 length: 15 residues. Trimming cost V 6 bases and J 2 bases; bases outside gene matches: 8. The V gene's germline CDR1 is SGHNT and CDR2 YYREEE (reference sequence). The CDR3 sequence is CASTPAGGQQETQYF. The CDR3 DNA sequence: TGTGCCAGCACCCCAGCGGGGGGCCAACAAGAGACCCAGTACTTC.